This TCR beta chain came from a study of STAT5B mutations in CD4+ large granular lymphocyte leukemia. Findings of the study overall: Main leukemic clonotypes were patient-specific, but roughly 25% appeared at low frequency elsewhere.

To note about this clone: The target antigen is unknown.

Sequencing was performed with immunoSEQ multiplex PCR; in TCRdb, only in-frame clones are kept and a portion is missing. The sample includes about 31,000 clones, around 76% seen only once; the top ten take about 7%. CDR3 size: 13 residues. V was clipped by 5 bases and J by 4 bases, with 11 bases between them. Germline CDR1 and CDR2: SEHNR and FQNEAQ (reference sequence). The clonotype originates from a human donor in good health. Sequenced: CD4+ T cells from blood buffy coats. This sequence joins TRBV7-9 and TRBJ2-5, with TRBD1 as a possible D gene (5 bases). The CDR3 DNA follows: TGTGCCAGCAGCCCGAAGGGGCCAGAGACCCAGTACTTC. It specifies CASSPKGPETQYF.